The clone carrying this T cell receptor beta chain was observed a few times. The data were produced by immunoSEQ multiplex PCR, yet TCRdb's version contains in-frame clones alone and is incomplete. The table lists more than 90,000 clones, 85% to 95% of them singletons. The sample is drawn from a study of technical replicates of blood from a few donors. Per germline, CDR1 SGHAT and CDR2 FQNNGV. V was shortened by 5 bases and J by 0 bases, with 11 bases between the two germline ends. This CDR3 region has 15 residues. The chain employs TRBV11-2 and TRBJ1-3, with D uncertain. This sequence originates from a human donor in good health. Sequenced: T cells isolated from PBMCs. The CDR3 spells CASSGGVYSGNTIYF. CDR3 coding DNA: TGTGCCAGCAGCGGAGGAGTCTACTCTGGAAACACCATATATTTT.